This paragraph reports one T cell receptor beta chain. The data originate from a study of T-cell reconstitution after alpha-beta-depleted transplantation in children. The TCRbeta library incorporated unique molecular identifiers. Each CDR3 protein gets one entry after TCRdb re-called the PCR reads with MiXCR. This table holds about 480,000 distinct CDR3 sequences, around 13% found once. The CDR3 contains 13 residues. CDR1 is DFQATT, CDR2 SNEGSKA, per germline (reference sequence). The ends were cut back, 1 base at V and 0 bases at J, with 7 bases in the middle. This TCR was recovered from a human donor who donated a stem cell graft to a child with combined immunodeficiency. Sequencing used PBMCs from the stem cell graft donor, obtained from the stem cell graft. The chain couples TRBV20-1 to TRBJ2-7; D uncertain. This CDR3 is CSARVRSSYEQYF. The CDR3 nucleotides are TGCAGTGCTAGAGTAAGGAGCTCCTACGAGCAGTACTTC.